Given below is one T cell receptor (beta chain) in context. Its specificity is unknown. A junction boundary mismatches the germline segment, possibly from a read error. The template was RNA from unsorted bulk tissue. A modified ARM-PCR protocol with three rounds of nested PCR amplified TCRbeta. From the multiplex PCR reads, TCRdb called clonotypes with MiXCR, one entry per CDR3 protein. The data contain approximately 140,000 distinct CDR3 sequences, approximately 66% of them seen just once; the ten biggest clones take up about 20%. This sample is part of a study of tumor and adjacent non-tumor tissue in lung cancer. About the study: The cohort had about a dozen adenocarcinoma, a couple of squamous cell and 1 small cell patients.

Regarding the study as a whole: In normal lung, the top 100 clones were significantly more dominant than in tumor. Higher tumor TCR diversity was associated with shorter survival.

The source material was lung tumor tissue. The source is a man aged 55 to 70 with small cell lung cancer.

The chain's CDR3 is CASSLSVTSNEQLF. CDR3 sequence (DNA): TGCGCCAGCAGTCTTTCGGTGACTAGCAATGAGCAGCTCTTC. The chain is built from TRBV4-1 and TRBJ2-1, with TRBD2 matching 7 bases. The CDR3 runs 14 residues. Germline V gene data show CDR1 as MGHRA and CDR2 as YSYEKL.